What follows are 10 T cell receptor beta chains derived from one specimen sequenced in a study of blood T cell repertoires in COVID-19. Assay used: immunoSEQ multiplex PCR; TCRdb lists only in-frame clones, some missing. The sample consists of about 300,000 clones, 85% to 90% of them appearing once. Material: PBMCs or T cells enriched from blood (not recorded which). The receptor set was obtained from a man younger than 40 who had recovered from COVID-19.

The chain joins TRBV3-1 (or the pseudogene TRBV3-2) to TRBJ2-7; 12 bases match TRBD2. The V gene end was trimmed by 0 bases and the J gene end by 10 bases; junction bases not matched to a gene: 7. The CDR3 contains 15 residues. CDR1 LGHDT and CDR2 YNNKEL come from the germline V gene (reference sequence). The CDR3 loop is CASSQEWLAGGNQYF. CDR3 sequence (DNA): TGTGCCAGCAGCCAAGAGTGGCTAGCGGGAGGGAATCAGTACTTC.

This sequence joins TRBV3-1 (or the pseudogene TRBV3-2) and TRBJ1-4; 8 bases fit TRBD1. With 4 bases clipped from V and 4 bases from J, the junction kept 5 bases outside the gene matches. CDR3 size: 15 residues. Germline V gene data show CDR1 as LGHDT and CDR2 as YNNKEL (reference sequence). The CDR3 DNA sequence: TGTGCCAGCAGCCCCAGGACAGGGTTTAATGAAAAACTGTTTTTT. It is translated as CASSPRTGFNEKLFF.

CDR3 sequence reads: CASSFHMAGETQYF. The CDR3 nucleotides are TGTGCCAGCAGCTTCCATATGGCCGGGGAGACCCAGTACTTC. The chain is built from TRBV13 and TRBJ2-5; D is uncertain. Per germline, CDR1 PRHDT and CDR2 FYEKMQ (reference sequence). The CDR3 extends over 14 amino acids. Trimming cost V 3 bases and J 5 bases, with 13 bases left between them.

The chain uses TRBV12-5 and TRBJ2-2, with 9 bases lining up with TRBD1. The length of the CDR3 is 17 residues. Germline V CDR1 and CDR2: LGHNT, FRNRAP. With V trimmed by 2 bases and J by 4 bases, 8 bases remained unmatched. CDR3 loop: CASGLFSGQGFTGELFF. Written as DNA, the CDR3 is TGTGCTAGTGGTTTGTTCTCAGGACAGGGGTTCACCGGGGAGCTGTTTTTT.

This clone appeared a single time. The chain links TRBV11-2 to TRBJ1-1, with 7 bases fitting TRBD1. CDR1 and CDR2 from the germline V gene are SGHAT and FQNNGV. The J segment lost 12 bases and the V segment lost 5 bases, leaving 27 bases of the junction unmatched. This CDR3 region has 18 residues. In nucleotides, the CDR3 is TGTGCCAGCAGCCCCACCCTGGGGGTCGGGACAGTAAGTTTATGGACTTTCTTT. It translates to CASSPTLGVGTVSLWTFF.

The CDR3 loop reads CASSLVGQNTEAFF. In DNA, the CDR3 is TGTGCCAGCAGCTTAGTTGGACAGAACACTGAAGCTTTCTTT. This chain connects TRBV7-9 to TRBJ1-1; maybe TRBD1 (5 bases). Trimming took off 1 base at V and 1 base at J, with 7 bases between the two ends. This CDR3 comprises 14 residues. Germline CDR1 is SEHNR and CDR2 is FQNEAQ (reference sequence).

This clone was observed a handful of times. J is TRBJ2-1 and V is TRBV29-1; D may be TRBD1 (5 bases). The V gene's germline CDR1 is SQVTM and CDR2 ANQGSEA. The CDR3 totals 14 residues. With 4 bases removed from V and 4 bases from J, the gap between germline ends came to 14 bases. CDR3 in amino acids: CSVVGARKYNEQFF. For the CDR3, the DNA is TGCAGCGTTGTTGGGGCAAGGAAATACAATGAGCAGTTCTTC.

The V gene is TRBV30, the J gene TRBJ1-1, with a possible D match to TRBD1 (5 bases). The CDR3 extends over 13 amino acids. V was cut by 0 bases and J by 4 bases, with 9 bases left in between. The germline V gene encodes CDR1 GTSNPN and CDR2 SVGIG (reference sequence). Here the CDR3 reads CAWSVGGSTEAFF. The CDR3 DNA sequence: TGTGCCTGGAGTGTCGGGGGAAGCACTGAAGCTTTCTTT.

V and J are TRBV30 and TRBJ1-5; TRBD1 might be the D (6 bases). The CDR3 consists of 13 residues. Germline loops: CDR1 GTSNPN, CDR2 SVGIG (reference sequence). Trimming pared 5 bases from V and 3 bases from J, leaving 11 bases between. In DNA form, the CDR3 reads TGTGCCTGGGCGCAGGGGTCCAATCAGCCCCAGCATTTT. This sequence encodes CAWAQGSNQPQHF.

This chain connects TRBV7-8 to TRBJ2-7; TRBD1 matches 7 bases. V lost 4 bases and J lost 7; bases outside the gene matches: 13. Germline V gene data show CDR1 as SGHVS and CDR2 as FQNEAQ. The CDR3 spans 15 residues. For the CDR3, the DNA is TGTGCCAGCAGCTCCGACAGGGTGTCGAGAAATGAGCAGTACTTC. This encodes CASSSDRVSRNEQYF.